The next 29 T cell receptor beta chains were all read from a single sample in a study of PD-1 blockade in classical Hodgkin lymphoma. Time point reported: cycle 4 day 1 (C4D1), after around six weeks of nivolumab. In every patient, relapse followed autologous stem cell transplantation, while exposure to brentuximab vedotin differed. Profiled with immunoSEQ multiplex PCR; TCRdb holds only in-frame clones, not every one. The sample holds roughly 18,000 clones, over 75% seen once. The sample in question was peripheral blood mononuclear cells (PBMCs), obtained before the fourth cycle of nivolumab. The receptor source for this set is a human donor with classical Hodgkin lymphoma.

The CDR3 spells CASSRGTSGSSEQYF. The CDR3 DNA follows: TGCGCCAGCAGCCGGGGGACTAGCGGGAGTAGCGAGCAGTACTTC. This chain connects TRBV4-3 to TRBJ2-7, with TRBD2 matching over 14 bases. CDR1 and CDR2 from the germline V gene are LGHNA and YSLEER. There are 15 residues in the CDR3. The junction had 5 bases not matched to a gene; V was cut back by 4 bases and J by 6 bases.

Remarks on this clone: Other DNA variants within this sample encode the same CDR3. V usage is TRBV7-2 and J usage is TRBJ1-1, with D unresolved. The CDR3 sequence is 13 residues long. The V gene lost 2 bases and the J gene lost 3 bases, with 7 bases spanning the gap. Per germline, CDR1 SGHTA and CDR2 FQGNSA. In DNA, the CDR3 is TGTGCCAGCAGCTTATTGGGTCACACTGAAGCTTTCTTT. Translated: CASSLLGHTEAFF.

The rearrangement joins TRBV9 to TRBJ1-2, with 8 bases identical to TRBD1. The CDR3 extends over 10 amino acids. The junction had 1 base not matched to a gene; V was cut back by 8 bases and J by 7 bases. Germline V CDR1 and CDR2: SGDLS, YYNGEE. The CDR3 DNA is TGTGCCAGTGACAGGGGTGGCTACACCTTC. Amino acid sequence: CASDRGGYTF. Supplemented by reference TRBV9 and TRBJ1-2, the full variable domain reads DSGVTQTPKHLITATGQRVTLRCSPRSGDLSVYWYQQSLDQGLQFLIQYYNGEERAKGNILERFSAQQFPDLHSELNLSSLELGDSALYFCASDRGGYTFGSGTRLTVV.

The chain employs TRBV29-1 and TRBJ2-7, with D unclear. Trimming took 4 bases from V and 0 from J, leaving 10 bases between them. Germline CDR1 reads SQVTM; CDR2 reads ANQGSEA. There are 13 residues in the CDR3. The DNA for the CDR3 is TGCAGCGTTGGGTACTCTTACTCCTACGAGCAGTACTTC. Residues: CSVGYSYSYEQYF.

The gene calls are TRBV7-9 and TRBJ2-1, with D unclear. The CDR3 loop spans 15 amino acids. The V and J ends lost 3 bases and 0 bases respectively, with 9 bases between them. Germline V CDR1 and CDR2: SEHNR, FQNEAQ (reference sequence). CDR3 sequence (DNA): TGTGCCAGCAGCTTCTCTGAGATCTCCTACAATGAGCAGTTCTTC. As protein: CASSFSEISYNEQFF.

In this sample, this clone turned up a few times. The chain links TRBV27 to TRBJ1-6, with D perhaps TRBD1 (5 bases). CDR3 length: 12 amino acids. CDR1 is MNHEY and CDR2 is SMNVEV in the germline V gene (reference sequence). The ends were cut back, 4 bases at V and 8 bases at J, with 6 bases in the middle. CDR3 DNA sequence: TGTGCCAGCAGTTCGGGGGATTCACCCCTCCACTTT. Translating it yields CASSSGDSPLHF.

The chain is built from TRBV10-2 and TRBJ2-1; 9 bases align to TRBD2. V lost 6 bases and J lost 4; bases outside the gene matches: 4. Germline-derived CDR1 and CDR2 are WSHSY and SAAADI. The CDR3 totals 14 residues. The CDR3 nucleotides read TGCGCCAGCAGACCGACTAGCGGTTACAATGAGCAGTTCTTC. Protein product: CASRPTSGYNEQFF.

The rearrangement uses TRBV13 and TRBJ2-2; D possibly corresponds to TRBD2 (7 bases). CDR3 length: 19 amino acids. Germline values: CDR1 PRHDT, CDR2 FYEKMQ (reference sequence). Trimming left V 3 bases short and J 4 bases short, with 24 bases between. The CDR3 nucleotides are TGTGCCAGCAGCTTGTACATGTCGGGGGGCCGAGGCGGCACCGGGGAGCTGTTTTTT. As protein: CASSLYMSGGRGGTGELFF.

This chain joins TRBV6-5 and TRBJ2-3; TRBD1 agrees at 9 bases. Germline V lookup: CDR1 MNHEY, CDR2 SVGAGI. V lost 1 base to trimming and J lost 3 bases; unmatched junction nucleotides: 5. This CDR3 contains 16 residues. The CDR3 nucleotides are TGTGCCAGCAGTTACTGGGTGGGACAGGGAACAGATACGCAGTATTTT. It encodes CASSYWVGQGTDTQYF.

The J gene is TRBJ2-7, the V gene TRBV27, with D maybe TRBD1 (5 bases). Per the germline V gene, CDR1 is MNHEY and CDR2 is SMNVEV (reference sequence). Trimming took 5 bases from V and 3 from J, leaving 8 bases between them. The CDR3 is made up of 12 amino acids. CDR3 in DNA: TGTGCCAGCAGTCCTCAGGGCTACGAGCAGTACGTC. It specifies CASSPQGYEQYV.

V usage is TRBV4-2 and J usage is TRBJ2-1, with 10 bases aligning to TRBD2. Germline-derived CDR1 and CDR2 are LGHNA and YNFKEQ. After removal of 3 bases from V and 8 bases from J, the junction contained 28 bases not matched to a gene. This CDR3 contains 22 residues. The CDR3 protein is CASSQPLGWSGGAGSVGYEQFF. The CDR3 DNA follows: TGTGCCAGCAGCCAGCCTTTGGGTTGGAGCGGGGGGGCCGGATCTGTTGGCTATGAGCAGTTCTTC.

J is TRBJ2-5 and V is TRBV7-8; D uncertain. The V and J ends lost 5 bases and 3 bases respectively, with 4 bases between them. Germline V CDR1 and CDR2: SGHVS, FQNEAQ. The CDR3 loop spans 11 amino acids. The CDR3 DNA sequence: TGTGCCAGCAGCACGAAAGAGACCCAGTACTTC. Amino acid sequence: CASSTKETQYF.

The J gene is TRBJ2-2, the V gene TRBV4-3; D perhaps matches TRBD2 (5 bases). Trimming removed 0 bases from V and 7 bases from J, with 12 bases in between. CDR1 is LGHNA, CDR2 YSLEER, per germline. This CDR3 region has 15 residues. The CDR3 DNA reads TGCGCCAGCAGCCAAGATTCATTAGCGAACGGGGAGCTGTTTTTT. Translating it yields CASSQDSLANGELFF.

The chain uses TRBV2 and TRBJ2-1; D may be TRBD1 or TRBD2 (5 bases each). This CDR3 contains 15 residues. V gave up 4 bases and J gave up 0 bases, with 10 bases separating them. Germline V CDR1 and CDR2: SNHLY, FYNNEI. This CDR3 is CASSVEGSSYNEQFF. The CDR3 bases are TGTGCCAGCAGTGTTGAGGGGAGCTCCTACAATGAGCAGTTCTTC. Full variable domain (missing parts from reference TRBV2 and TRBJ2-1): EPEVTQTPSHQVTQMGQEVILRCVPISNHLYFYWYRQILGQKVEFLVSFYNNEISEKSEIFDDQFSVERPDGSNFTLKIRSTKLEDSAMYFCASSVEGSSYNEQFFGPGTRLTVL.

This chain uses TRBV6-5 with TRBJ1-3, with D uncertain. The CDR3 consists of 14 residues. Trimming removed 3 bases from V and 4 bases from J, with 10 bases in between. Germline V gene data show CDR1 as MNHEY and CDR2 as SVGAGI. CDR3: CASSYGSPGNTIYF. For the CDR3, the DNA is TGTGCCAGCAGTTATGGTTCCCCAGGAAACACCATATATTTT.

The chain uses TRBV6-6 and TRBJ1-3; no definite D call. V was clipped by 2 bases and J by 0 bases, with 5 bases between them. CDR1 is MNHNY and CDR2 is SVGAGI in the germline V gene (reference sequence). This CDR3 has 14 residues. CDR3 bases: TGTGCCAGCAGTTACGGCAGCTCTGGAAACACCATATATTTT. It encodes CASSYGSSGNTIYF.

This clone has just one count. V gene TRBV2 combines with J gene TRBJ1-2, with D possibly matching TRBD1 (5 bases). V shed 3 bases and J shed 4 bases, with 9 bases lying between them. Germline CDR1 reads SNHLY; CDR2 reads FYNNEI. This CDR3 is built from 13 residues. In DNA form, the CDR3 reads TGTGCCAGCAGTGACGACAGTCTCTATGGCTACACCTTC. This gives the protein CASSDDSLYGYTF.

J is TRBJ1-5 and V is TRBV10-2, with D perhaps TRBD1 (5 bases). This CDR3 has 14 residues. Germline V CDR1 and CDR2: WSHSY, SAAADI. The V end was cut by 0 bases, the J end by 12 bases, with 15 bases between. The CDR3 bases are TGCGCCAGCAGTGAGTCGTTAAGGGGTGGACACCAGCATTTT. Amino acid sequence: CASSESLRGGHQHF.

The CDR3 here is CASSLEGRPNEKLFF. CDR3 coding DNA: TGTGCCAGCAGCTTAGAGGGACGGCCTAATGAAAAACTGTTTTTT. V gene TRBV7-9 combines with J gene TRBJ1-4, with D perhaps TRBD1 (5 bases). Germline V CDR1 and CDR2: SEHNR, FQNEAQ (reference sequence). CDR3 size: 15 residues. Trimming removed 1 base from V and 3 bases from J, with 9 bases in between. Based on the CDR3 plus reference TRBV7-9 and TRBJ1-4, the full variable domain is DTGVSQNPRHKITKRGQNVTFRCDPISEHNRLYWYRQTLGQGPEFLTYFQNEAQLEKSRLLSDRFSAERPKGSFSTLEIQRTEQGDSAMYLCASSLEGRPNEKLFFGSGTQLSVL.

This sequence joins TRBV10-1 and TRBJ2-7; D remains ambiguous. Germline CDR1 is WNHNN and CDR2 is SYGVQD (reference sequence). The CDR3 loop spans 13 amino acids. Trimming took off 1 base at V and 6 bases at J, with 10 bases between the two ends. The CDR3 reads CASSEYSGGEQYV. CDR3 DNA: TGCGCCAGCAGTGAGTACTCAGGTGGCGAGCAGTACGTC.

J is TRBJ2-3 and V is TRBV4-2; the D gene is possibly TRBD2 (7 bases). The length of the CDR3 is 15 residues. CDR1 is LGHNA, CDR2 YNFKEQ, per germline. Between the trimmed V and J ends, which lost 0 bases and 6 bases, there was a span of 13 bases. CDR3 in amino acids: CASSQEGGAGDTQYF. CDR3 bases: TGTGCCAGCAGCCAAGAGGGGGGGGCAGGGGATACGCAGTATTTT.

The chain has TRBV5-5 and TRBJ2-3; TRBD2 matches at 11 bases. The CDR3 has 15 amino acids. Germline V CDR1 and CDR2: SGHKS, YYEKEE (reference sequence). V shed 4 bases and J 2 bases; nucleotides not matched to a gene: 3. The CDR3 DNA reads TGTGCCAGCAGCCAGACTAGCGGGACCACAGATACGCAGTATTTT. Protein sequence: CASSQTSGTTDTQYF.

The rearrangement uses TRBV5-6 and TRBJ1-1; D may be TRBD1 (5 bases). This CDR3 has 15 amino acids. V was trimmed by 0 bases and J by 1 base, leaving 10 bases between them. Per the germline V gene, CDR1 is SGHDT and CDR2 is YYEEEE. The CDR3 DNA sequence: TGTGCCAGCAGCTTGGCGGCGGGGGAGAACACTGAAGCTTTCTTT. Residues: CASSLAAGENTEAFF.

This clone came up a few times. The chain uses TRBV19 and TRBJ2-5; 10 bases fit TRBD1. J gave up 5 bases and V 5 bases, and 8 bases lay outside the gene matches. Germline-derived CDR1 and CDR2 are LNHDA and SQIVND (reference sequence). The CDR3 has 15 amino acids. The CDR3 here is CASSFLGTGVETQYF. CDR3 DNA: TGTGCCAGTAGTTTCCTAGGGACAGGGGTGGAGACCCAGTACTTC.

A single count supports this clone. This rearrangement joins TRBV2 to TRBJ1-5; D is possibly TRBD1 (5 bases). Per the germline V gene, CDR1 is SNHLY and CDR2 is FYNNEI. The CDR3 loop spans 14 amino acids. Trimming shortened V by 3 bases and J by 7 bases, and 13 bases separated the two germline ends. In nucleotides, the CDR3 is TGTGCCAGCAGTGACGCCGGGGGTGGACAGCCCCAGCATTTT. Amino acids: CASSDAGGGQPQHF.

This chain joins TRBV28 and TRBJ2-5; 8 bases fit TRBD1. The J segment lost 5 bases and the V segment lost 5 bases, leaving 13 bases of the junction unmatched. The CDR3 extends over 16 amino acids. Germline values: CDR1 MDHEN, CDR2 SYDVKM. The CDR3 nucleotides read TGTGCCAGCAGTCCACCCAGGGGGCGTTTCAGGGAGACCCAGTACTTC. Translating gives CASSPPRGRFRETQYF.

The chain combines TRBV5-4 with TRBJ2-5, with unresolved D. Trimming shortened V by 1 base and J by 4 bases, and 2 bases separated the two germline ends. Germline V lookup: CDR1 SGHNT, CDR2 YYREEE (reference sequence). The CDR3 consists of 11 residues. The DNA of the CDR3 is TGTGCCAGCAGCTTGTTAGAGACCCAGTACTTC. This gives the protein CASSLLETQYF. Complete variable domain (other parts from reference TRBV5-4 and TRBJ2-5): ETGVTQSPTHLIKTRGQQVTLRCSSQSGHNTVSWYQQALGQGPQFIFQYYREEENGRGNFPPRFSGLQFPNYSSELNVNALELDDSALYLCASSLLETQYFGPGTRLLVL.

The chain has TRBV30 and TRBJ2-3, with TRBD2 matching over 9 bases. The germline gives CDR1 GTSNPN, CDR2 SVGIG (reference sequence). V lost 2 bases to trimming and J lost 3 bases; unmatched junction nucleotides: 6. This CDR3 region has 15 residues. The CDR3 reads CAWSSRGRGTDTQYF. DNA of the CDR3: TGTGCCTGGAGTTCCCGCGGGAGGGGAACAGATACGCAGTATTTT. The entire variable domain, with the rest obtained from reference TRBV30 and TRBJ2-3, is as follows: SQTIHQWPATLVQPVGSPLSLECTVEGTSNPNLYWYRQAAGRGLQLLFYSVGIGQISSEVPQNLSASRPQDRQFILSSKKLLLSDSGFYLCAWSSRGRGTDTQYFGPGTRLTVL.

The chain employs TRBV6-5 and TRBJ1-3; D remains ambiguous. This CDR3 spans 16 amino acids. The ends were cut back, 0 bases at V and 0 bases at J, with 9 bases in the middle. The germline gives CDR1 MNHEY, CDR2 SVGAGI. DNA of the CDR3: TGTGCCAGCAGTTACTCGAGGCCCAGCTCTGGAAACACCATATATTTT. Translating it yields CASSYSRPSSGNTIYF.